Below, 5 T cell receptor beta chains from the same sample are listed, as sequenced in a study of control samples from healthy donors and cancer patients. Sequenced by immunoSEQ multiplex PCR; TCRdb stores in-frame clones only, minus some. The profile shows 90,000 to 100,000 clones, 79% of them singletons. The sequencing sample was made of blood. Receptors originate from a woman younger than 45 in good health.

The CDR3 region has the DNA TGTGCCAGCAGCCTGAAACAGGGGCTCCCTGGAAACACCATATATTTT. Encoded protein: CASSLKQGLPGNTIYF. The chain combines TRBV3-1 (or the pseudogene TRBV3-2) with TRBJ1-3; the match to TRBD1 covers 7 bases. This CDR3 is 16 amino acids long. V trimming: 4 bases; J trimming: 2 bases; junction bases outside the gene matches: 8. Germline V gene data show CDR1 as LGHDT and CDR2 as YNNKEL (reference sequence).

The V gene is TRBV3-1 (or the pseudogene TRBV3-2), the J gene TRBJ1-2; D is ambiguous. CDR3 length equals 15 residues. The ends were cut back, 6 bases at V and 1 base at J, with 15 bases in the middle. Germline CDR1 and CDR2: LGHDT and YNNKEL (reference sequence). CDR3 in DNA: TGTGCCAGCAGTGATTCTCGGAACTTTAACTATGGCTACACCTTC. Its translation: CASSDSRNFNYGYTF.

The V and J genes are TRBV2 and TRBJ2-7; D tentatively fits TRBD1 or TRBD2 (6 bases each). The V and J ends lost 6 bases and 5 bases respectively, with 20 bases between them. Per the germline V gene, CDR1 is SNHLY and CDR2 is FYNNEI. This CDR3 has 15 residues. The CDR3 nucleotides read TGTGCCAGCAGGAAGTCGGGGGCAGCCCTCGACGAGCAGTACTTC. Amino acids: CASRKSGAALDEQYF.

This CDR3 is CASSQGWVIGGGARETQYF. DNA for the CDR3: TGTGCCAGCAGCCAAGGGTGGGTGATTGGCGGGGGGGCCAGGGAGACCCAGTACTTC. The genes are TRBV3-1 (or the pseudogene TRBV3-2) and TRBJ2-5; 9 nucleotides line up with TRBD2. The junction had 17 bases not matched to a gene; V was cut back by 1 base and J by 5 bases. Germline V gene sequence: CDR1 LGHDT, CDR2 YNNKEL (reference sequence). This CDR3 spans 19 amino acids.

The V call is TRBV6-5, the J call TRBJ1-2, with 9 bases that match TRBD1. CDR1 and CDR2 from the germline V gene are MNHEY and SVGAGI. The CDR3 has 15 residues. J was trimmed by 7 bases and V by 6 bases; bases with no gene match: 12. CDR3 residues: CASRPGQGPSGGYTF. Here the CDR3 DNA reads TGTGCCAGCAGACCCGGACAGGGGCCGTCGGGTGGCTACACCTTC.